The rows below give T cell receptor beta chains drawn from one sample of a study of blood T cell repertoires in COVID-19. Measured with immunoSEQ multiplex PCR; TCRdb has only the in-frame clones, and not every one. The sample includes some 180,000 clones, approximately 80% of them seen just once. Source material: PBMCs or T cells enriched from blood (not recorded which). The receptors were gathered from a man in his sixties who had been exposed to COVID-19. The CDR3 runs from the conserved cysteine through the conserved F or W. Each record gives: D gene, clone size, V gene, J gene, CDR3 protein, CDR3 DNA. A D gene is named only where the DNA matches it firmly. Only some rows state a clone size, as once, few, many or a class for expanded clones.

NA	NA	TRBV20-1	TRBJ1-5	CSASLGHTDQPQHF	TGCAGTGCTAGTTTGGGTCATACAGATCAGCCCCAGCATTTT
NA	NA	TRBV30	TRBJ1-4	CAAGGGRGKLFF	TGTGCCGCCGGGGGAGGGAGGGGAAAACTGTTTTTT
NA	few	TRBV3-1/TRBV3-2	TRBJ1-4	CASSQLGGRENEKLFF	TGTGCCAGCAGCCAACTGGGGGGACGCGAAAACGAAAAACTGTTTTTT
TRBD2	NA	TRBV29-1	TRBJ2-5	CSVEVLGGRGETQYF	TGCAGCGTTGAAGTTTTGGGAGGGCGAGGGGAGACCCAGTACTTC
NA	NA	TRBV12-3/TRBV12-4	TRBJ1-2	CASSLKENYGYTF	TGTGCCAGCAGTTTAAAGGAGAACTATGGCTACACCTTC
TRBD2	NA	TRBV19	TRBJ2-1	CASIGRAALEQFF	TGTGCCAGTATAGGGAGGGCCGCGCTTGAGCAGTTCTTC
TRBD1	NA	TRBV19	TRBJ2-7	CASSDRDRGSYEQYF	TGTGCCAGTAGTGACCGGGACAGGGGCTCCTACGAGCAGTACTTC
TRBD2	NA	TRBV11-3	TRBJ2-4	CASSLTSGRGNIQYF	TGTGCCAGCAGCCTGACTAGCGGGAGGGGAAACATTCAGTACTTC
NA	once	TRBV16	TRBJ2-7	CASSQSQGSYEQYF	TGTGCCAGCAGCCAATCCCAGGGCTCCTACGAGCAGTACTTC
NA	NA	TRBV30	TRBJ1-5	CAWSGENQPQHF	TGTGCCTGGAGCGGGGAGAATCAGCCCCAGCATTTT
TRBD1	NA	TRBV7-8	TRBJ1-4	CASSHRDRGQKKLFF	TGTGCCAGCAGCCACCGGGACAGGGGGCAAAAAAAACTGTTTTTT
NA	NA	TRBV6-5	TRBJ2-7	CASRGLGAYEQYF	TGTGCCAGCCGGGGGTTGGGGGCCTACGAGCAGTACTTC
NA	once	TRBV19	TRBJ2-7	CASSPRGGTNYEQYF	TGTGCCAGTAGTCCCCGTGGGGGGACGAACTACGAGCAGTACTTC
TRBD2	NA	TRBV9	TRBJ2-1	CASSPRTSGNNEQFF	TGTGCCAGCAGCCCCCGGACTAGCGGGAACAATGAGCAGTTCTTC
TRBD2	NA	TRBV6-5	TRBJ2-2	CASREGLSTGELFF	TGTGCCAGCAGGGAGGGACTATCCACCGGGGAGCTGTTTTTT
TRBD2	NA	TRBV19	TRBJ2-1	CASSKLAGPNNEQFF	TGTGCCAGTAGTAAACTAGCGGGGCCTAACAATGAGCAGTTCTTC
NA	NA	TRBV7-9	TRBJ2-2	CASRPSGTGELFF	TGTGCCAGCAGACCTTCCGGGACCGGGGAGCTGTTTTTT
TRBD1	NA	TRBV3-1/TRBV3-2	TRBJ1-6	CASSQDLAGGSPLHF	TGTGCCAGCAGCCAAGACTTGGCAGGGGGATCACCCCTCCACTTT
TRBD1	NA	TRBV6-5	TRBJ1-2	CASSRTGGYYGYTF	TGTGCCAGCAGTCGGACAGGGGGGTACTATGGCTACACCTTC
TRBD2	NA	TRBV7-8	TRBJ2-1	CASSSSRTSGRRSGHEQFF	TGTGCCAGCAGCTCGTCCCGGACTAGCGGGAGACGGTCGGGCCATGAGCAGTTCTTC
NA	NA	TRBV11-2	TRBJ2-7	CASSLDRRKQYF	TGTGCCAGCAGCTTAGATCGGCGGAAGCAGTACTTC
NA	NA	TRBV6-4	TRBJ2-3	CASSDWGRGTDTQYF	TGTGCCAGCAGTGACTGGGGGCGCGGAACAGATACGCAGTATTTT
NA	NA	TRBV11-3	TRBJ1-1	CASSLDGVGRVNTEAFF	TGTGCCAGCAGCTTAGATGGGGTCGGCAGGGTGAACACTGAAGCTTTCTTT
TRBD1	few	TRBV12-3/TRBV12-4	TRBJ1-2	CASERGGSGGYTF	TGTGCCAGCGAGAGAGGGGGCTCGGGTGGCTACACCTTC
TRBD2	NA	TRBV5-6	TRBJ2-2	CASSFVAGGPGELFF	TGTGCCAGCAGCTTTGTCGCGGGAGGCCCCGGGGAGCTGTTTTTT
NA	NA	TRBV4-1	TRBJ2-7	CASSHGVIMSYEQYF	TGCGCCAGCAGCCACGGGGTAATTATGTCCTACGAGCAGTACTTC
TRBD2	NA	TRBV29-1	TRBJ2-1	CSVGVSGSSYNEQFF	TGCAGCGTTGGGGTTAGCGGGAGTTCATACAATGAGCAGTTCTTC
NA	NA	TRBV5-1	TRBJ2-1	CASSLADGGIRNEQFF	TGCGCCAGCAGCTTGGCCGACGGGGGAATACGGAATGAGCAGTTCTTC
TRBD2	NA	TRBV28	TRBJ2-1	CASSLDSGSNEQFF	TGTGCCAGCAGTTTGGATAGCGGGAGCAATGAGCAGTTCTTC
TRBD2	NA	TRBV7-9	TRBJ2-7	CASSLTTSGSYLYEQYF	TGTGCCAGCAGCTTAACGACTAGCGGGAGTTATCTATACGAGCAGTACTTC
TRBD2	NA	TRBV10-3	TRBJ2-1	CAISMGKGLAGRGEQFF	TGTGCCATCAGTATGGGGAAGGGGCTAGCGGGACGTGGGGAGCAGTTCTTC
TRBD2	NA	TRBV19	TRBJ2-5	CASSRRSTSGSSLQETQYF	TGTGCCAGTAGTAGAAGATCGACTAGCGGGTCAAGCCTTCAAGAGACCCAGTACTTC
TRBD2	few	TRBV6-6	TRBJ2-5	CASSPGLDPGETQYF	TGTGCCAGCAGCCCGGGACTAGACCCGGGGGAGACCCAGTACTTC
NA	NA	TRBV7-9	TRBJ2-7	CASSATRGEDEQYF	TGTGCCAGCAGCGCAACCAGAGGGGAGGACGAGCAGTACTTC